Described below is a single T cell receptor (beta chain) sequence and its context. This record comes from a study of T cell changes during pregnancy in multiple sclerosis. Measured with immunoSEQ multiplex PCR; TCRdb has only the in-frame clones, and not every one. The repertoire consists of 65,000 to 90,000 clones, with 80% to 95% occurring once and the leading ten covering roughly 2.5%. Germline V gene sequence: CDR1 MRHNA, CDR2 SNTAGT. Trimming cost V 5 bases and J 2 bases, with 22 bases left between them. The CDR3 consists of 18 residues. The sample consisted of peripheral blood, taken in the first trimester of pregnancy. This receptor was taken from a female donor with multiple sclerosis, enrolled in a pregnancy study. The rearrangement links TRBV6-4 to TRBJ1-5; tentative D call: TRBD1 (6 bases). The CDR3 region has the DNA TGTGCCAGCAGTCTAAGGACAGCTTTTCATATCGGCAATCAGCCCCAGCATTTT. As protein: CASSLRTAFHIGNQPQHF.